The next 28 T cell receptor beta chains were all read from a single sample in a study of vaccination effects on CD4 cells after COVID-19. For these receptors, no antigen is known. Libraries were prepared by immunoSEQ multiplex PCR; TCRdb keeps only in-frame clonotypes and omits some of them. Of more than 60,000 clones in the sample, over 70% were seen once. Scientists isolated CD4+ T cells after a roughly 10-day culture period ended. All participants had two doses of either the BNT162b2 or mRNA-1273 vaccine. The sequenced sample was CD4+ T cells from PBMCs cultured without peptide, obtained after COVID-19 vaccination. The receptor set was obtained from a human donor who received a COVID-19 vaccine.

A few counts support this clone. J is TRBJ1-2 and V is TRBV5-1; 12 nucleotides match TRBD1. This CDR3 contains 16 residues. V dropped 3 bases and J dropped 4; count of bases not matched to a gene: 7. Germline V lookup: CDR1 SGHRS, CDR2 YFSETQ. CDR3 sequence reads: CASSSGQGAISYGYTF. CDR3 in DNA: TGCGCCAGCAGCTCGGGACAGGGGGCGATCTCCTATGGCTACACCTTC.

The sample holds a few counts of this clone. J is TRBJ2-2 and V is TRBV7-3; D is unclear. Germline lookup yields CDR1 SGHTA and CDR2 FQGTGA. V was cut by 0 bases and J by 8 bases, with 7 bases left in between. The CDR3 contains 13 residues. The CDR3 bases are TGTGCCAGCAGCTTAACGGATGTGGGGGAGCTGTTTTTT. It encodes CASSLTDVGELFF.

V is TRBV7-3 and J is TRBJ1-2; 12 nucleotides agree with TRBD1. The trim removed 4 bases at V and 7 bases at J, leaving 4 bases unmatched. The CDR3 has 14 residues. Germline assignment: CDR1 SGHTA and CDR2 FQGTGA. The DNA for the CDR3 is TGTGCCAGCAGCTCCGGGACAGGGGGCTCTGGCTACACCTTC. It translates to CASSSGTGGSGYTF.

The rearrangement joins TRBV5-1 to TRBJ2-1; TRBD1 matches 10 bases. Germline assignment: CDR1 SGHRS and CDR2 YFSETQ. J was trimmed by 5 bases and V by 0 bases; bases with no gene match: 2. CDR3 length: 15 residues. The CDR3 reads CASSLGGTGDNEQFF. The CDR3 coding sequence is TGCGCCAGCAGCTTGGGTGGGACAGGGGACAATGAGCAGTTCTTC.

The chain combines TRBV19 with TRBJ1-6, with 7 bases fitting TRBD1. This CDR3 spans 13 amino acids. V shed 8 bases, J shed 9 bases, and the junction held 7 bases outside the gene matches. Germline CDR1 LNHDA, CDR2 SQIVND (reference sequence). For the CDR3, the DNA is TGTGCCAGTTCCGACAGGGAATCTTCACCCCTCCACTTT. Its protein product is CASSDRESSPLHF. Looking up the rest from reference TRBV19 and TRBJ1-6 gives the full variable domain: DGGITQSPKYLFRKEGQNVTLSCEQNLNHDAMYWYRQDPGQGLRLIYYSQIVNDFQKGDIAEGYSVSREKKESFPLTVTSAQKNPTAFYLCASSDRESSPLHFGNGTRLTVT.

The gene calls are TRBV5-4 and TRBJ1-6, with D unresolved. Per the germline V gene, CDR1 is SGHNT and CDR2 is YYREEE (reference sequence). CDR3 size: 16 residues. The V gene lost 4 bases and the J gene lost 0 bases, with 11 bases spanning the gap. The CDR3 loop is CASSPDVGSYNSPLHF. The DNA of the CDR3 is TGTGCCAGCAGCCCGGACGTCGGCTCCTATAATTCACCCCTCCACTTT.

V and J are TRBV30 and TRBJ1-2; D remains unclear. Trimming pared 0 bases from V and 9 bases from J, leaving 14 bases between. Germline V CDR1 and CDR2: GTSNPN, SVGIG (reference sequence). The CDR3 is 13 amino acids. DNA for the CDR3: TGTGCCTGGAGTGTACAGAGTACAAAGAGCTACACCTTC. Protein product: CAWSVQSTKSYTF.

The V and J genes are TRBV18 and TRBJ2-5; TRBD1 matches at 7 bases. The CDR3 has 14 amino acids. V shed 0 bases and J 7 bases; nucleotides not matched to a gene: 5. From germline, CDR1 is KGHSH and CDR2 LQKENI. The CDR3 DNA sequence: TGTGCCAGCTCACCACCGAGGGGGCCCGGGACCCAGTACTTC. It specifies CASSPPRGPGTQYF.

The chain uses TRBV19 and TRBJ1-1, with a tentative D call TRBD1 (5 bases). Germline V gene lookup returns CDR1 LNHDA and CDR2 SQIVND (reference sequence). The CDR3 loop spans 16 amino acids. The V and J ends lost 7 bases and 5 bases respectively, with 23 bases between them. CDR3 coding DNA: TGTGCCAGTATAAAGGGGCAGGGACGGTCAAAGACTGAAGCTTTCTTT. It is translated as CASIKGQGRSKTEAFF.

This rearrangement joins TRBV27 to TRBJ1-1, with TRBD1 matching over 9 bases. Unmatched junction bases numbered 8, after V lost 4 bases and J lost 5 bases. The germline V gene encodes CDR1 MNHEY and CDR2 SMNVEV (reference sequence). The CDR3 has 15 amino acids. Here the CDR3 reads CASSWRQGDGTEAFF. As DNA, the CDR3 is TGTGCCAGCAGTTGGAGACAGGGGGACGGGACTGAAGCTTTCTTT.

CDR3 residues: CASSLVFRTSGPEQFF. The CDR3 nucleotides read TGTGCCAGCAGCTTAGTATTTAGGACTAGCGGTCCTGAGCAGTTCTTC. The chain combines TRBV7-2 with TRBJ2-1; TRBD2 matches 10 bases. Germline CDR1 is SGHTA and CDR2 is FQGNSA. With V trimmed by 1 base and J by 9 bases, 9 bases remained unmatched. The CDR3 sequence is 16 residues long. Looking up the rest from reference TRBV7-2 and TRBJ2-1 gives the full variable domain: GAGVSQSPSNKVTEKGKDVELRCDPISGHTALYWYRQSLGQGLEFLIYFQGNSAPDKSGLPSDRFSAERTGGSVSTLTIQRTQQEDSAVYLCASSLVFRTSGPEQFFGPGTRLTVL.

In its sample, this clone was seen once. V and J are TRBV6-1 and TRBJ2-5; either TRBD1 or TRBD2 may fit D (5 bases each). Germline V CDR1 and CDR2: MNHNS, SASEGT. V was clipped by 1 base and J by 6 bases, with 15 bases between them. This CDR3 spans 15 amino acids. Here the CDR3 DNA reads TGTGCCAGCAGTGAAGGAGGGGTACAGATGAAGACCCAGTACTTC. Translation: CASSEGGVQMKTQYF.

V is TRBV7-8 and J is TRBJ2-3; D unresolved. The germline gives CDR1 SGHVS, CDR2 FQNEAQ. V dropped 5 bases and J dropped 3 bases, with 6 bases sitting between them. The CDR3 loop spans 12 amino acids. CDR3 amino acids: CASSHGTDTQYF. The CDR3 DNA sequence: TGTGCCAGCAGCCACGGGACAGATACGCAGTATTTT.

This clone was seen once. The chain links TRBV19 to TRBJ1-1; D is ambiguous. Per germline, CDR1 LNHDA and CDR2 SQIVND (reference sequence). The CDR3 runs 15 residues. V lost 1 base to trimming and J lost 0 bases, with 9 bases between them. Written as DNA, the CDR3 is TGTGCCAGTAGTATAGGACATTATCTGAACACTGAAGCTTTCTTT. Its translation is CASSIGHYLNTEAFF.

The chain has TRBV4-3 and TRBJ2-2, with 9 bases fitting TRBD2. CDR3 length equals 16 residues. Losses at the gene ends were 4 bases for V and 1 base for J; bases not matched to a gene: 4. Germline lookup yields CDR1 LGHNA and CDR2 YSLEER. CDR3 bases: TGCGCCAGCAGCCTTAGAGCGGGGGGGAACACCGGGGAGCTGTTTTTT. Protein sequence: CASSLRAGGNTGELFF.

There are a few counts of this clone. CDR3 DNA: TGTGCCAGCCAAGAGGCCCTTGGCTACACCTTC. This sequence encodes CASQEALGYTF. V usage is TRBV2 and J usage is TRBJ1-2; D remains ambiguous. The CDR3 is made up of 11 amino acids. Germline CDR1 and CDR2: SNHLY and FYNNEI. V was trimmed by 8 bases and J by 7 bases, leaving 11 bases between them.

This clone was detected a few times. V gene TRBV2 combines with J gene TRBJ2-1, with 7 bases aligning to TRBD2. Trimming cost V 3 bases and J 4 bases; bases outside gene matches: 6. In germline, CDR1 is SNHLY, CDR2 FYNNEI. This CDR3 is built from 15 residues. CDR3 DNA sequence: TGTGCCAGCAGTGAGCGGGGGAGAACTTACAATGAGCAGTTCTTC. It translates to CASSERGRTYNEQFF.

There are a few counts of this clone. V usage is TRBV19 and J usage is TRBJ1-5; D remains unclear. V lost 7 bases to trimming and J lost 3 bases, with 7 bases between them. This CDR3 is 12 amino acids long. CDR1 and CDR2 from the germline V gene are LNHDA and SQIVND (reference sequence). The chain's CDR3 is CASKVYNQPQHF. CDR3 coding DNA: TGTGCCAGTAAGGTTTACAATCAGCCCCAGCATTTT.

CDR3 region: CASSMGGTWAYNEQFF. CDR3 DNA sequence: TGTGCCAGTAGTATGGGAGGGACATGGGCCTACAATGAGCAGTTCTTC. The V call is TRBV19, the J call TRBJ2-1; D is perhaps TRBD2 (7 bases). In germline, CDR1 is LNHDA, CDR2 SQIVND (reference sequence). This CDR3 has 16 residues. The germline V and J ends were trimmed by 3 bases and 2 bases, with 14 bases remaining between them.

V and J are TRBV6-6 and TRBJ2-7; D possibly uses TRBD1 or TRBD2 (5 bases each). The CDR3 loop spans 13 amino acids. V shed 0 bases and J shed 12 bases, with 15 bases lying between them. Germline V gene lookup returns CDR1 MNHNY and CDR2 SVGAGI (reference sequence). The CDR3 DNA sequence: TGTGCCAGCAGTTACTCTAGGGACCTCGATTCGTACGTC. This codes for CASSYSRDLDSYV.

The rearrangement links TRBV2 to TRBJ1-1, with no clear D. Trimming cost V 6 bases and J 1 base, with 9 bases left between them. Per the germline V gene, CDR1 is SNHLY and CDR2 is FYNNEI. The CDR3 is 13 amino acids. The DNA of the CDR3 is TGTGCCAGCAGCGGAAGGTGGAACACTGAAGCTTTCTTT. It translates to CASSGRWNTEAFF.

The J gene is TRBJ2-7, the V gene TRBV28, with D possibly TRBD1 on 7 matching bases. The CDR3 runs to 13 residues. The V and J ends lost 8 bases and 5 bases respectively, with 16 bases between them. Germline CDR1 MDHEN, CDR2 SYDVKM. The CDR3 region is CASRQGGQDEQYV. In DNA form, the CDR3 reads TGTGCCAGCCGCCAGGGGGGCCAGGACGAGCAGTACGTC.

V gene TRBV24-1 combines with J gene TRBJ2-2, with D uncertain. CDR1 is KGHDR, CDR2 SFDVKD, per germline. The CDR3 is 18 residues long. V was shortened by 5 bases and J by 0 bases, with 18 bases between the two germline ends. The CDR3 bases are TGTGCCACCAGTGTCAACAGCCTATCCCCGACGAACACCGGGGAGCTGTTTTTT. This gives the protein CATSVNSLSPTNTGELFF.

The V call is TRBV9, the J call TRBJ2-7; 9 nucleotides line up with TRBD1. V dropped 3 bases and J dropped 3; count of bases not matched to a gene: 25. Germline V gives CDR1 SGDLS, CDR2 YYNGEE. The CDR3 runs to 21 residues. CDR3 DNA: TGTGCCAGCAGCGCCCCAGTAGGCCCCCCACTCGGACAGGGGATCCTCTACGAGCAGTACGTC. It is translated as CASSAPVGPPLGQGILYEQYV.

The rearrangement joins TRBV6-6 to TRBJ2-7; possibly TRBD1 or TRBD2 for D (6 bases each). CDR3 length: 20 residues. Between the trimmed V and J ends, which lost 6 bases and 0 bases, there was a span of 30 bases. The germline gives CDR1 MNHNY, CDR2 SVGAGI (reference sequence). CDR3 bases: TGTGCCAGCAGCCAACGGGAGCCGGGACACATACAAACAAGCTCCTACGAGCAGTACGTC. Encoded protein: CASSQREPGHIQTSSYEQYV.

The chain recombines TRBV7-8 with TRBJ2-5, with 7 bases that match TRBD2. From germline, CDR1 is SGHVS and CDR2 FQNEAQ. The CDR3 length is 15 residues. V was pared by 0 bases and J by 7 bases, with 8 bases of the junction left unmatched. The CDR3: CASSLAGTPGGTQYF. CDR3 nucleotide sequence: TGTGCCAGCAGCTTAGCGGGCACCCCGGGGGGGACCCAGTACTTC.

The chain recombines TRBV5-1 with TRBJ1-2; TRBD1 might be the D (5 bases). The germline gives CDR1 SGHRS, CDR2 YFSETQ. The CDR3 spans 16 residues. V lost 1 base to trimming and J lost 4 bases, with 17 bases between them. The CDR3 sequence: CASSLRGSKEGYGYTF. The CDR3 DNA sequence: TGCGCCAGCAGCTTGAGGGGTTCCAAGGAGGGCTATGGCTACACCTTC.

The rearrangement joins TRBV7-9 to TRBJ1-1, with no clear D. V dropped 2 bases and J dropped 6 bases, with 16 bases sitting between them. CDR1 is SEHNR, CDR2 FQNEAQ, per germline (reference sequence). This CDR3 comprises 15 residues. CDR3 bases: TGTGCCAGCAGCTTATCCTTATCCAACGAGGCTGAAGCTTTCTTT. Translation: CASSLSLSNEAEAFF.